The sequence of this T cell receptor beta chain was determined in a study of T cells in Graves' hyperthyroidism and ophthalmopathy. This clonotype was found many times. Antigen specificity is unknown. Study results and limitations: Most thyroid clonotypes expanded above 0.001 were also detected in blood.

Amplification of TCR beta CDR3 regions was performed using RNA transcripts as template. Carried out on the TCR CDR3, a first-round RT-PCR used the HTBI primer set. TCRdb re-derived calls from the multiplex PCR reads in MiXCR, one entry per CDR3 protein. The sample records about 600,000 distinct CDR3 sequences, approximately 15% being singletons. The germline CDR1 and CDR2 sequences are SGHRS and YFSETQ. The CDR3 sequence is 14 residues long. V was pared by 1 base and J by 8 bases, with 13 bases between. The sequence was obtained from a woman aged 40 to 50 with Graves' ophthalmopathy. The specimen sequenced was blood. V gene TRBV5-1 combines with J gene TRBJ2-1; no clear D gene. Here the CDR3 reads CASSLSLRGHEQFF. Written as DNA, the CDR3 is TGCGCCAGCAGCTTGAGTTTAAGAGGTCATGAGCAGTTCTTC.